This TCR beta chain was recovered during a study of brain T cells in children with intractable seizures. General observations from the study: Viral specificity was inferred only from CDR3 similarity; HCMV serostatus was unknown.

The germline V and J ends were trimmed by 4 bases and 1 base, with 9 bases remaining between them. Germline V gene sequence: CDR1 SEHNR, CDR2 FQNEAQ (reference sequence). The CDR3 covers 14 residues. Libraries were prepared by immunoSEQ multiplex PCR; TCRdb keeps only in-frame clonotypes and omits some of them. The table includes about 22,000 clones, around 94% detected once. Comments on this clone: Antigen: not known.

Surgery cases with the highest brain T cell transcript signatures were chosen for sequencing. Patients received at least one anti-epileptic drug before surgery. The chain joins TRBV7-9 to TRBJ2-3, with D possibly being TRBD1 or TRBD2 (5 bases each). This TCR came from a boy younger than 18 with focal cortical dysplasia and intractable seizures. The sequencing here drew on peripheral blood, taken at surgery. CDR3 DNA: TGTGCCAGCAGCTACCGGGACCGCACAGATACGCAGTATTTT. Protein sequence: CASSYRDRTDTQYF.